These 7 T cell receptor beta chains originate from one sample sequenced in a study of blood T cell repertoires in COVID-19. Only in-frame clones appear in the TCRdb table, and some are missing; sequencing was by immunoSEQ multiplex PCR. The profile shows a few hundred thousand clones, nearly 90% of them singletons. The source material was peripheral blood. Receptors originate from a woman in her thirties or forties with COVID-19, enrolled during active disease.

The chain is built from TRBV6-6 and TRBJ1-1, with D possibly TRBD1 on 5 matching bases. This CDR3 contains 15 residues. V gave up 5 bases and J gave up 0 bases, with 13 bases separating them. Germline V lookup: CDR1 MNHNY, CDR2 SVGAGI (reference sequence). CDR3 nucleotide sequence: TGTGCCAGCAGTAGTGGGGGGGGTTTGAACACTGAAGCTTTCTTT. Translation gives CASSSGGGLNTEAFF.

The chain links TRBV5-6 to TRBJ1-3; D is undetermined. V lost 2 bases and J 0 bases, leaving 21 bases between the germline ends. The CDR3 spans 19 residues. CDR1 and CDR2 from the germline V gene are SGHDT and YYEEEE. CDR3 region: CASSFRVAAFGVSGNTIYF. The CDR3 bases are TGTGCCAGCAGCTTTAGGGTGGCGGCCTTCGGGGTCTCTGGAAACACCATATATTTT.

A single count supports this clone. V and J are TRBV6-2 or TRBV6-3 and TRBJ2-7; D perhaps matches TRBD1 (6 bases). Germline loops: CDR1 MNHEY, CDR2 SVGEGT. This CDR3 spans 16 amino acids. With 2 bases removed from V and 2 bases from J, the gap between germline ends came to 16 bases. The CDR3 DNA reads as TGTGCCAGCAGTTACATAAGGACAGTCTCCCCCTACGAGCAGTACTTC. This gives the protein CASSYIRTVSPYEQYF.

This sequence joins TRBV6-5 and TRBJ2-1; 9 bases agree with TRBD2. The junction had 9 bases not matched to a gene; V was cut back by 6 bases and J by 9 bases. Germline CDR1 MNHEY, CDR2 SVGAGI. This CDR3 has 14 residues. CDR3 nucleotides: TGTGCCAGCAGGTCTAGCGGGATTCTTAGTGAGCAGTTCTTC. It codes for CASRSSGILSEQFF.

This sequence joins TRBV7-3 and TRBJ2-7, with TRBD2 matching over 8 bases. The CDR3 spans 15 residues. Germline CDR1 reads SGHTA; CDR2 reads FQGTGA. V shed 6 bases and J 4 bases; nucleotides not matched to a gene: 11. The CDR3 here is CASSISGGPLYEQYF. The CDR3 DNA sequence: TGTGCCAGCAGTATCTCGGGGGGGCCGTTGTACGAGCAGTACTTC. The full variable domain, in which reference TRBV7-3 and TRBJ2-7 provide the parts outside the CDR3, is GAGVSQTPSNKVTEKGKYVELRCDPISGHTALYWYRQSLGQGPEFLIYFQGTGAADDSGLPNDRFFAVRPEGSVSTLKIQRTERGDSAVYLCASSISGGPLYEQYFGPGTRLTVT.

In regard to this clone: Other DNA sequences of this sample code for an identical CDR3. This chain links TRBV7-9 with TRBJ1-2, with no clear D. CDR3 length: 14 amino acids. V was shortened by 1 base and J by 2 bases, with 8 bases between the two germline ends. Germline loops: CDR1 SEHNR, CDR2 FQNEAQ (reference sequence). The CDR3 protein is CASSLGTGNYGYTF. CDR3 nucleotides: TGTGCCAGCAGCTTAGGGACGGGAAACTATGGCTACACCTTC.

The chain has TRBV18 and TRBJ1-1; unclear D gene. The CDR3 has 13 residues. The germline V and J ends were trimmed by 5 bases and 0 bases, with 7 bases remaining between them. The germline V gene encodes CDR1 KGHSH and CDR2 LQKENI. CDR3 sequence reads: CASSLQLNTEAFF. The CDR3 coding sequence is TGTGCCAGCTCATTACAGCTGAACACTGAAGCTTTCTTT. The whole variable domain, remainder taken from reference TRBV18 and TRBJ1-1, is NAGVMQNPRHLVRRRGQEARLRCSPMKGHSHVYWYRQLPEEGLKFMVYLQKENIIDESGMPKERFSAEFPKEGPSILRIQQVVRGDSAAYFCASSLQLNTEAFFGQGTRLTVV.